This T cell receptor beta chain was identified during a study of monozygotic twins with inflammatory bowel disease. TCRdb reprocessed the 5' RACE reads, keeping one entry per CDR3 protein, no DNA. Its table lists 170,000 or so distinct CDR3 sequences. Notes on this clonotype: Its antigen is undetermined.

The CDR3 runs to 15 residues. Germline V gene lookup returns CDR1 DFQATT and CDR2 SNEGSKA (reference sequence). Whole-study findings and limits: There was no support for any single strong signal or clonotype associated with IBD.

The sample taken for sequencing was blood. This clonotype was obtained from a human donor with ulcerative colitis or Crohn's disease, or a healthy co-twin of an affected twin (not recorded which). The V call is TRBV20-1, the J call TRBJ1-4; the D gene TCRdb calls, TRBD1, cannot be checked with no DNA. The CDR3 loop reads CSARVDRVSPEKLFF.